Below, 32 T cell receptor beta chains from the same sample are listed, as sequenced in a study of blood T cell repertoires in COVID-19. Clones were sequenced by immunoSEQ multiplex PCR, and TCRdb holds only the in-frame ones, with some missing. The table records about 50,000 clones, about 90% of them present only once. Specimen: peripheral blood. The receptors derive from a human donor with active COVID-19. The donor label of this sample is uncertain.

This chain joins TRBV6-5 and TRBJ2-5, with D maybe TRBD1 (6 bases). This CDR3 is built from 14 residues. CDR1 is MNHEY, CDR2 SVGAGI, per germline. Deletions cut 3 bases from V and 2 bases from J, with 10 bases between. Written as DNA, the CDR3 is TGTGCCAGCAGTTATACCACAGGGCAAGAGACCCAGTACTTC. Translating gives CASSYTTGQETQYF.

This sequence joins TRBV30 and TRBJ1-6, with D uncertain. This CDR3 is 16 amino acids long. From germline, CDR1 is GTSNPN and CDR2 SVGIG (reference sequence). V dropped 8 bases and J dropped 9 bases, with 26 bases sitting between them. The DNA of the CDR3 is TGTGCCCTGATCCCGGGCAAAACAAAGGGAGCTTCACCCCTCCACTTT. Residues: CALIPGKTKGASPLHF.

V usage is TRBV30 and J usage is TRBJ1-2; TRBD1 matches at 7 bases. The germline CDR1 and CDR2 sequences are GTSNPN and SVGIG (reference sequence). Trimming took 4 bases from V and 7 from J; bases not matched to a gene: 3. The CDR3 contains 11 residues. The CDR3 loop reads CAWTTGAGYTF. The CDR3 DNA is TGTGCCTGGACTACAGGGGCTGGCTACACCTTC. Full variable domain (remainder filled in from reference TRBV30 and TRBJ1-2): SQTIHQWPATLVQPVGSPLSLECTVEGTSNPNLYWYRQAAGRGLQLLFYSVGIGQISSEVPQNLSASRPQDRQFILSSKKLLLSDSGFYLCAWTTGAGYTFGSGTRLTVV.

This clone was observed a single time. The chain uses TRBV18 and TRBJ2-5; 7 nucleotides line up with TRBD1. Germline CDR1 is KGHSH and CDR2 is LQKENI. The CDR3 extends over 16 amino acids. Trimming took 2 bases from V and 1 from J; bases not matched to a gene: 7. CDR3 residues: CASSPIDRAPQETQYF. The CDR3 DNA sequence: TGTGCCAGCTCACCAATAGACAGGGCCCCCCAAGAGACCCAGTACTTC.

V and J are TRBV6-2 or TRBV6-3 and TRBJ1-3, with D maybe TRBD1 (6 bases). V lost 4 bases and J 1 base, leaving 14 bases between the germline ends. This CDR3 comprises 16 residues. Germline V gene sequence: CDR1 MNHEY, CDR2 SVGEGT. The CDR3 reads CASSSYNDRSGNTIYF. DNA of the CDR3: TGTGCCAGCAGTTCCTATAACGACAGGTCTGGAAACACCATATATTTT.

V is TRBV6-5 and J is TRBJ1-3, with D perhaps matching TRBD1 (5 bases). V was pared by 6 bases and J by 2 bases, with 14 bases between. CDR1 is MNHEY, CDR2 SVGAGI, per germline. The CDR3 has 15 amino acids. The CDR3 reads CASRPPGGAGNTIYF. As DNA, the CDR3 is TGTGCCAGCAGACCACCGGGAGGGGCTGGAAACACCATATATTTT.

The rearrangement links TRBV2 to TRBJ2-4; possibly TRBD1 for D (6 bases). Germline-derived CDR1 and CDR2 are SNHLY and FYNNEI. Between the trimmed V and J ends, which lost 4 bases and 1 base, there was a span of 8 bases. This CDR3 is built from 14 residues. Written as DNA, the CDR3 is TGTGCCAGCAGTGGGCAGGGGGCCAAAAACATTCAGTACTTC. Its translation: CASSGQGAKNIQYF.

The chain employs TRBV11-2 and TRBJ2-1; the D gene is possibly TRBD1 (6 bases). The CDR3 length is 12 residues. V lost 4 bases and J 10 bases, leaving 11 bases between the germline ends. Germline V gene lookup returns CDR1 SGHAT and CDR2 FQNNGV. The DNA of the CDR3 is TGTGCCAGCAGCTCCCAGGGGCGGGAGCAGTTCTTC. This translates into CASSSQGREQFF.

The CDR3 coding sequence is TGCGCCAGCAGTCAATCGCCAGCGGCATACGGAAACACCATATATTTT. The encoded protein is CASSQSPAAYGNTIYF. V is TRBV23-1 and J is TRBJ1-3; D unclear. TRBV23-1 carries the ORF label, with uncertain function. The CDR3 spans 16 residues. Trimming left V 0 bases short and J 4 bases short, with 13 bases between.

The V and J genes are TRBV2 and TRBJ2-2; 9 bases are shared with TRBD1. Germline CDR1 reads SNHLY; CDR2 reads FYNNEI. CDR3 size: 16 residues. V was pared by 6 bases and J by 4 bases, with 9 bases of the junction left unmatched. The CDR3 is CASRARTGAGTGELFF. The CDR3 DNA sequence: TGTGCCAGCAGAGCTCGGACAGGGGCGGGCACCGGGGAGCTGTTTTTT.

The chain carries TRBV18 and TRBJ1-1; D is unresolved. Trimming cost V 0 bases and J 5 bases, with 7 bases left between them. The CDR3 has 13 amino acids. Germline V CDR1 and CDR2: KGHSH, LQKENI. CDR3 coding DNA: TGTGCCAGCTCACCACCCTCTGTGACTGAAGCTTTCTTT. Translated: CASSPPSVTEAFF.

The genes are TRBV27 and TRBJ2-1; D call uncertain. CDR1 and CDR2 (germline): MNHEY, SMNVEV (reference sequence). Trimming stripped 3 bases from V and 3 bases from J, with 12 bases between. This CDR3 comprises 15 residues. CDR3 loop: CASSLASPSYNEQFF. CDR3 DNA: TGTGCCAGCAGTTTGGCCTCCCCTAGCTACAATGAGCAGTTCTTC.

V is TRBV5-4 and J is TRBJ2-7; 10 bases fit TRBD2. Germline values: CDR1 SGHNT, CDR2 YYREEE (reference sequence). J lost 5 bases, V lost 2 bases, and 1 base had no gene match. There are 13 residues in the CDR3. CDR3 loop: CASSLAGGDEQYF. CDR3 nucleotide sequence: TGTGCCAGCAGCTTAGCGGGAGGGGACGAGCAGTACTTC.

This clone was recorded a few times. This rearrangement joins TRBV19 to TRBJ1-6, with 10 nucleotides matching TRBD1. From germline, CDR1 is LNHDA and CDR2 SQIVND (reference sequence). This CDR3 comprises 13 residues. J lost 11 bases, V lost 7 bases, and 5 bases had no gene match. CDR3 sequence (DNA): TGTGCCAGTACCGGACAGGGGGGTACACCCCTCCACTTT. It translates to CASTGQGGTPLHF.

The J gene is TRBJ2-3, the V gene TRBV18, with D possibly matching TRBD2 (5 bases). Germline CDR1 reads KGHSH; CDR2 reads LQKENI. V dropped 3 bases and J dropped 4 bases, with 8 bases sitting between them. This CDR3 is built from 13 residues. For the CDR3, the DNA is TGTGCCAGCTCACCCCTGGACTCAGATACGCAGTATTTT. This translates into CASSPLDSDTQYF.

The chain links TRBV7-9 to TRBJ1-3; D remains unclear. There are 16 residues in the CDR3. V was clipped by 2 bases and J by 3 bases, with 14 bases between them. Germline loops: CDR1 SEHNR, CDR2 FQNEAQ (reference sequence). The DNA for the CDR3 is TGTGCCAGCAGCTTAATGTTAAAACAGAGTGGAAACACCATATATTTT. Translated: CASSLMLKQSGNTIYF. The full variable domain, in which reference TRBV7-9 and TRBJ1-3 provide the parts outside the CDR3, is DTGVSQNPRHKITKRGQNVTFRCDPISEHNRLYWYRQTLGQGPEFLTYFQNEAQLEKSRLLSDRFSAERPKGSFSTLEIQRTEQGDSAMYLCASSLMLKQSGNTIYFGEGSWLTVV.

The chain employs TRBV24-1 and TRBJ2-5, with TRBD1 matching over 7 bases. Germline CDR1 is KGHDR and CDR2 is SFDVKD. V lost 4 bases and J lost 1; bases outside the gene matches: 5. The CDR3 is 15 amino acids. The CDR3 loop reads CATSEPGQAQETQYF. The CDR3 coding sequence is TGTGCCACCAGTGAACCCGGACAGGCCCAAGAGACCCAGTACTTC.

The chain has TRBV10-2 and TRBJ2-6, with 9 positions matching TRBD1. CDR3 length: 17 amino acids. Unmatched junction bases numbered 6, after V lost 6 bases and J lost 0 bases. Germline V gene sequence: CDR1 WSHSY, CDR2 SAAADI. The CDR3 DNA follows: TGCGCCAGCAGAGAGGGACAGGGAAACTCTGGGGCCAACGTCCTGACTTTC. This sequence encodes CASREGQGNSGANVLTF.

The chain links TRBV4-2 to TRBJ2-5; 14 nucleotides align to TRBD2. The CDR3 spans 19 residues. Losses at the gene ends were 2 bases for V and 2 bases for J; bases not matched to a gene: 10. Germline V lookup: CDR1 LGHNA, CDR2 YNFKEQ. CDR3 sequence reads: CASSQPGLAGAGVQETQYF. Written as DNA, the CDR3 is TGTGCCAGCAGCCAACCGGGACTAGCGGGAGCGGGAGTGCAAGAGACCCAGTACTTC.

Turning to this clone: Other nucleotide sequences in the sample specify the same CDR3. V and J are TRBV12-3 or TRBV12-4 and TRBJ2-7; D call uncertain. Trimming left V 4 bases short and J 4 bases short, with 5 bases between. The CDR3 totals 11 residues. The CDR3 bases are TGTGCCAGCAGTTCCAGGTACGAGCAGTACTTC. Translating it yields CASSSRYEQYF.

This clone has a single count. V and J are TRBV5-8 and TRBJ2-7; D possibly corresponds to TRBD2 (6 bases). Trimming pared 1 base from V and 1 base from J, leaving 15 bases between. The CDR3 loop spans 16 amino acids. Germline-derived CDR1 and CDR2 are SGHTS and YDEGEE. CDR3 region: CASSLYWGRKSYEQYF. As DNA, the CDR3 is TGTGCCAGCAGCTTGTATTGGGGGAGGAAATCCTACGAGCAGTACTTC.

This chain links TRBV3-1 (or the pseudogene TRBV3-2) with TRBJ2-7, with TRBD1 matching 7 bases. The germline V gene has CDR1 LGHDT and CDR2 YNNKEL (reference sequence). V gave up 3 bases and J gave up 2 bases; unmatched junction bases: 10. The CDR3 runs 16 residues. CDR3: CASSHSPGQRAYEQYF. The CDR3 nucleotides read TGTGCCAGCAGCCATTCCCCGGGACAGAGGGCCTACGAGCAGTACTTC.

This chain links TRBV6-5 with TRBJ2-1, with unresolved D. The germline CDR1 and CDR2 sequences are MNHEY and SVGAGI. The CDR3 covers 11 residues. Trimming shortened V by 7 bases and J by 9 bases, and 10 bases separated the two germline ends. The CDR3 nucleotides read TGTGCCAGCACCATATCGGGTGAGCAGTTCTTC. Its translation is CASTISGEQFF.

The gene calls are TRBV7-9 and TRBJ1-2; 7 bases fit TRBD1. Trimming removed 8 bases from V and 7 bases from J; junction bases left unmatched: 19. Germline lookup yields CDR1 SEHNR and CDR2 FQNEAQ (reference sequence). This CDR3 region has 16 residues. The CDR3 nucleotides are TGTGCCAGCGCCGGGGACAGCTCTTCCCGGGTTGGTGGCTACACCTTC. It yields the protein CASAGDSSSRVGGYTF.

The rearrangement uses TRBV7-2 and TRBJ2-2; D might be TRBD1 (5 bases). The V and J ends lost 2 bases and 3 bases respectively, with 10 bases between them. CDR1 is SGHTA and CDR2 is FQGNSA in the germline V gene. This CDR3 is 15 amino acids long. In nucleotides, the CDR3 is TGTGCCAGCAGCTTATCTGGACATTACACCGGGGAGCTGTTTTTT. Translation: CASSLSGHYTGELFF.

This chain joins TRBV28 and TRBJ2-6, with 9 bases that match TRBD1. The CDR3 has 17 residues. The germline V gene encodes CDR1 MDHEN and CDR2 SYDVKM. Trimming cost V 4 bases and J 1 base; bases outside gene matches: 5. CDR3: CASSSGTGRSGANVLTF. The CDR3 DNA reads as TGTGCCAGCAGTTCCGGGACAGGGAGGTCTGGGGCCAACGTCCTGACTTTC.

This clone was seen once. This sequence joins TRBV7-9 and TRBJ2-3, with D uncertain. Looked up from germline, CDR1 is SEHNR and CDR2 is FQNEAQ (reference sequence). The length of the CDR3 is 15 residues. V was clipped by 2 bases and J by 0 bases, with 9 bases between them. CDR3 nucleotides: TGTGCCAGCAGCTTAATTTGGCAGAGCACAGATACGCAGTATTTT. As protein: CASSLIWQSTDTQYF.

The CDR3 nucleotides read TGTGCCAGCAGTGACAAATATTCAGGGCTGAACTATGGCTACACCTTC. Translating it yields CASSDKYSGLNYGYTF. The chain uses TRBV6-4 and TRBJ1-2; D possibly corresponds to TRBD1 (5 bases). This CDR3 comprises 16 residues. Trimming cost V 2 bases and J 2 bases, with 15 bases left between them. Germline CDR1 reads MRHNA; CDR2 reads SNTAGT.

The chain employs TRBV27 and TRBJ2-3, with D maybe TRBD2 (5 bases). Trimming removed 2 bases from V and 5 bases from J, with 8 bases in between. The CDR3 is 13 residues long. Germline CDR1 is MNHEY and CDR2 is SMNVEV (reference sequence). The CDR3 loop reads CASSLRTGDTQYF. Here the CDR3 DNA reads TGTGCCAGCAGTTTACGGACTGGAGATACGCAGTATTTT.

This rearrangement joins TRBV28 to TRBJ1-3; 7 bases match TRBD1. CDR1 and CDR2 (germline): MDHEN, SYDVKM. V dropped 3 bases and J dropped 2; count of bases not matched to a gene: 7. This CDR3 spans 16 amino acids. CDR3 nucleotides: TGTGCCAGCAGTTTTGGCAGGGGGAAAGCTGGAAACACCATATATTTT. Translation: CASSFGRGKAGNTIYF.

V usage is TRBV5-1 and J usage is TRBJ1-5, with 7 nucleotides matching TRBD1. After removal of 1 base from V and 7 bases from J, the junction contained 2 bases not matched to a gene. The germline CDR1 and CDR2 sequences are SGHRS and YFSETQ. The CDR3 is 13 residues long. This CDR3 reads CASSLIGGQPQHF. The CDR3 DNA reads TGCGCCAGCAGCTTGATAGGGGGCCAGCCCCAGCATTTT.

The chain combines TRBV7-2 with TRBJ1-2; a weak D match, TRBD1 (5 bases). Germline CDR1 reads SGHTA; CDR2 reads FQGNSA. The CDR3 extends over 12 amino acids. The germline V and J ends were trimmed by 3 bases and 5 bases, with 7 bases remaining between them. The CDR3 DNA is TGTGCCAGCAGCTTCCGGGGGTATGGCTACACCTTC. Residues: CASSFRGYGYTF.